This record looks at one TCR beta chain sequence and its context. The data were obtained in a study of patients and donors after allogeneic stem cell transplantation. The V end was cut by 3 bases, the J end by 4 bases, with 16 bases between. The germline V gene has CDR1 MNHEY and CDR2 SMNVEV (reference sequence). The CDR3 is 15 amino acids. TCRdb processed the RT-PCR reads anew with MiXCR; each CDR3 protein has one entry. The sample records 800,000 to 1,000,000 distinct CDR3 sequences, approximately 19% being singletons. This TCR was recovered from a human donor who was either an allogeneic HSCT recipient or a stem cell or donor lymphocyte infusion donor (not recorded which). It is not recorded whose cells these are; they may come from a transplant donor. This chain uses TRBV27 with TRBJ2-7; TRBD1 might be the D (5 bases). The specimen was blood, either unsorted or a sorted T cell fraction (not recorded which). The CDR3 loop reads CASSFSGNVLYEQYF. The CDR3 coding sequence is TGTGCCAGCAGTTTCTCAGGGAACGTATTATACGAGCAGTACTTC.